This T cell receptor beta chain was obtained from a study of cytotoxic CD8 clonotypes in ibrutinib-treated CLL. Study overall: Partial response occurred in approximately 24 patients and complete response in 2; at median about 70 months, roughly 15 remained remitted and some twelve progressed.

The germline gives CDR1 MDHEN, CDR2 SYDVKM. This CDR3 has 16 amino acids. Trimming left V 3 bases short and J 0 bases short, with 14 bases between. Whole-study findings and limits: While tracking circulating CD8+ T-cell counts, baseline clonality exceeded that of age-matched healthy donors.

As for this clone: Its cognate antigen is unknown.

Assay used: immunoSEQ multiplex PCR; TCRdb lists only in-frame clones, some missing. Among approximately 350,000 clones, roughly 67% were seen once, and the ten largest hold just under 6.5%. This receptor was obtained from a human donor with chronic lymphocytic leukemia. Sequenced here: PBMCs, sampled after 36 months of ibrutinib treatment. This chain links TRBV28 with TRBJ1-1, with D tentatively TRBD1 (5 bases). The CDR3 DNA is TGTGCCAGCAGTTTGACTTCGGGACTCCTGAACACTGAAGCTTTCTTT. This codes for CASSLTSGLLNTEAFF. Supplemented by reference TRBV28 and TRBJ1-1, the full variable domain reads DVKVTQSSRYLVKRTGEKVFLECVQDMDHENMFWYRQDPGLGLRLIYFSYDVKMKEKGDIPEGYSVSREKKERFSLILESASTNQTSMYLCASSLTSGLLNTEAFFGQGTRLTVV.